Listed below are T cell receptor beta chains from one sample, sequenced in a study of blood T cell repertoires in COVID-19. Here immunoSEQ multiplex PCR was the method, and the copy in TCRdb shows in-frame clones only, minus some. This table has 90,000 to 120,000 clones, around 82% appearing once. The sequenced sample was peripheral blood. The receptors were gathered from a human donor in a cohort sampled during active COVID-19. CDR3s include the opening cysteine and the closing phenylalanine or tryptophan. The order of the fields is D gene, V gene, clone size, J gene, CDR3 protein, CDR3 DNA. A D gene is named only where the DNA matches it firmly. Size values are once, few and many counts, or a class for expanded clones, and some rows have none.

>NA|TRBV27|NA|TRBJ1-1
CASSFGGQNTEAFF
TGTGCCAGCAGTTTCGGGGGGCAGAACACTGAAGCTTTCTTT
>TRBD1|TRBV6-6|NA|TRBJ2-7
CATLDRSSYEQYF
TGTGCCACACTGGACAGGTCCAGTTACGAGCAGTACTTC
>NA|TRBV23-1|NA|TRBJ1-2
CASSPSVGRGARGGYTF
TGCGCCAGCAGTCCGTCGGTGGGGCGTGGGGCGCGCGGTGGCTACACCTTC
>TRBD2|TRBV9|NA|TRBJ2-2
CASSVGGGPDTGELFF
TGTGCCAGCAGCGTAGGGGGGGGACCCGACACCGGGGAGCTGTTTTTT
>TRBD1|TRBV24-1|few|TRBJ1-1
CATSAGTGQGGTEAFF
TGTGCCACCAGTGCCGGGACAGGGCAGGGTGGCACTGAAGCTTTCTTT
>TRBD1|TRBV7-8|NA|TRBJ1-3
CATSGQPPSSGNTIYF
TGTGCCACCTCGGGACAGCCCCCAAGCTCTGGAAACACCATATATTTT
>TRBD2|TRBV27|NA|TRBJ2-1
CASSLYYDLAGSYNEQFF
TGTGCCAGCAGTTTATACTATGATCTAGCGGGGTCCTACAATGAGCAGTTCTTC
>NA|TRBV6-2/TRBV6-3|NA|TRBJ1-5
CASSWGHPNQPQHF
TGTGCCAGCAGTTGGGGACACCCCAATCAGCCCCAGCATTTT
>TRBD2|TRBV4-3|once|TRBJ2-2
CASCPGLASTGELFF
TGCGCCAGCTGCCCGGGACTAGCCTCAACCGGGGAGCTGTTTTTT
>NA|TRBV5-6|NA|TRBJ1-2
CASSSGSYGYTF
TGTGCCAGCAGCTCCGGGAGCTATGGCTACACCTTC
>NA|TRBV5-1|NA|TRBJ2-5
CASSFLSEETQYF
TGCGCCAGCAGCTTTCTATCCGAAGAGACCCAGTACTTC
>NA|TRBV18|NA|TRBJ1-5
CASSPQSNQPQHF
TGTGCCAGCTCACCTCAAAGCAATCAGCCCCAGCATTTT
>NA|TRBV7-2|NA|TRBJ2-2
CASTVAALTNTGELFF
TGTGCCAGCACAGTGGCGGCACTTACGAACACCGGGGAGCTGTTTTTT
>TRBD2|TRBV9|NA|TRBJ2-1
CASSVLAEPYNEQFF
TGTGCCAGCAGCGTACTAGCGGAGCCCTACAATGAGCAGTTCTTC
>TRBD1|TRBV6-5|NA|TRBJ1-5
CASSVRQGDYQPQHF
TGTGCCAGCAGCGTAAGACAGGGGGACTATCAGCCCCAGCATTTT
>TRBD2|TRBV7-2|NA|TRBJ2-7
CASSFRTGGREQYF
TGTGCCAGCAGCTTTAGAACGGGAGGGCGTGAGCAGTACTTC
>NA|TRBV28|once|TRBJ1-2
CASSLEGILYGYTF
TGTGCCAGCAGTTTGGAGGGAATCCTATATGGCTACACCTTC
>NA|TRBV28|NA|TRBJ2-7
CASTTHSTVPYEQYF
TGTGCCAGCACCACACACTCGACTGTACCCTACGAGCAGTACTTC
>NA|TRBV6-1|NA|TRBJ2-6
CASSVQGRSGANVLTF
TGTGCCAGCAGTGTACAGGGCCGGTCTGGGGCCAACGTCCTGACTTTC
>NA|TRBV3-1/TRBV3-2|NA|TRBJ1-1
CAASGTQGVTEAFF
TGTGCCGCCTCAGGGACTCAAGGGGTCACTGAAGCTTTCTTT
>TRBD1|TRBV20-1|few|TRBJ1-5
CSASGTASGNQPQHF
TGCAGTGCGAGTGGGACAGCCTCCGGCAATCAGCCCCAGCATTTT
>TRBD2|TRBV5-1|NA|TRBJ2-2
CASSPGLAGGDTGELFF
TGCGCCAGCAGCCCGGGACTAGCGGGAGGAGACACCGGGGAGCTGTTTTTT
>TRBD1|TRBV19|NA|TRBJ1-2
CASSEGQGYGYTF
TGTGCCAGTAGCGAGGGACAGGGATATGGCTACACCTTC
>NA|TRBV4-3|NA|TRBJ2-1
CASSQEEGLPYNEQFF
TGCGCCAGCAGCCAAGAGGAAGGACTACCGTACAATGAGCAGTTCTTC
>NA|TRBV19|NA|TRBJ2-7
CASRQGYEQYF
TGTGCCAGTAGACAGGGATACGAGCAGTACTTC
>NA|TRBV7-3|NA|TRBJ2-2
CASSKGAGELFF
TGTGCCAGCAGCAAAGGGGCCGGGGAGCTGTTTTTT
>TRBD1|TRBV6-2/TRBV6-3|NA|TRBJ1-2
CASSWRTGSGGYTF
TGTGCCAGCAGTTGGAGGACAGGGTCCGGTGGCTACACCTTC
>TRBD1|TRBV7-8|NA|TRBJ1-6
CASSPQGSHSPLHF
TGTGCCAGCAGCCCACAGGGGTCTCATTCACCCCTCCACTTT
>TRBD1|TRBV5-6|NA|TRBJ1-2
CASSGRGTGDLFYYGYTF
TGTGCCAGCAGCGGCAGAGGGACAGGGGATCTTTTTTACTATGGCTACACCTTC
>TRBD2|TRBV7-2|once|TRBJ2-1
CASSLDAGVGNEQFF
TGTGCCAGCAGCTTAGATGCGGGAGTGGGGAATGAGCAGTTCTTC
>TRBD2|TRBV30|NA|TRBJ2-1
CAWSVPAGGYNEQFF
TGTGCCTGGAGTGTACCAGCGGGAGGGTACAATGAGCAGTTCTTC
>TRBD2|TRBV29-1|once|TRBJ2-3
CSVVAGAVDTQYF
TGCAGCGTTGTAGCGGGAGCCGTAGATACGCAGTATTTT
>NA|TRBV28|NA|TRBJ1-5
CASRAGTLQSQHF
TGTGCCAGCAGGGCTGGTACCCTTCAGTCCCAGCATTTT
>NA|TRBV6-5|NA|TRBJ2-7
CASCRGRNYEQYF
TGTGCCAGCTGCCGAGGCCGGAACTACGAGCAGTACTTC
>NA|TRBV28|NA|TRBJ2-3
CASSFTGRTDTQYF
TGTGCCAGCAGTTTTACAGGACGCACAGATACGCAGTATTTT
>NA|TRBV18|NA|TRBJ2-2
CASSPSGLVGELFF
TGTGCCAGCTCACCATCAGGGTTGGTCGGGGAGCTGTTTTTT
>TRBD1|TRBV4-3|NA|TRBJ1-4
CASSQGQGLNEKLFF
TGCGCCAGCAGCCAAGGACAGGGTCTGAATGAAAAACTGTTTTTT
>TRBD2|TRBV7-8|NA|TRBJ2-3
CASIPGGTDTQYF
TGTGCCAGCATCCCGGGAGGGACAGATACGCAGTATTTT
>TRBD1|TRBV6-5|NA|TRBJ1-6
CASRMDRGNSPLHF
TGTGCCAGCAGGATGGACAGGGGAAATTCACCCCTCCACTTT
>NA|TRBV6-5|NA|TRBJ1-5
CASSRQRGNQPQHF
TGTGCCAGCAGCCGCCAGCGTGGAAATCAGCCCCAGCATTTT
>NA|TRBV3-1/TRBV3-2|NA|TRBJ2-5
CASSQDSGSNQETQYF
TGTGCCAGCAGCCAAGATTCAGGCAGCAACCAAGAGACCCAGTACTTC
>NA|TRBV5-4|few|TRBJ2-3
CASRHRDRIGKTDTQYF
TGTGCCAGCAGGCATCGGGATCGTATAGGGAAAACAGATACGCAGTATTTT
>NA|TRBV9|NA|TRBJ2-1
CASSVTDMGLDEQFF
TGTGCCAGCAGCGTAACTGACATGGGTTTGGATGAGCAGTTCTTC
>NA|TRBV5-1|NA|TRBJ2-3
CASRSGSTDTQYF
TGCGCCAGCAGATCAGGGAGCACAGATACGCAGTATTTT
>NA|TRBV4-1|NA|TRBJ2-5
CASSPRAGVPETQYF
TGCGCCAGCAGCCCTCGGGCAGGGGTCCCTGAGACCCAGTACTTC
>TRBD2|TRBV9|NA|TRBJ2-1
CASSVAGTSPDEQFF
TGTGCCAGCAGCGTAGCCGGGACTAGTCCCGATGAGCAGTTCTTC
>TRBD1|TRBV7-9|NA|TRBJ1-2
CASGPGTVDNTF
TGTGCCAGCGGGCCCGGGACAGTGGACAACACCTTC
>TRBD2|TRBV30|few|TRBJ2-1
CAWSGASGLNNEQFF
TGTGCCTGGAGTGGGGCTAGCGGGCTAAACAATGAGCAGTTCTTC
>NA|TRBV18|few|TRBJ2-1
CASSPRLSGKRNEQFF
TGTGCCAGCTCACCACGTCTTAGCGGAAAACGGAATGAGCAGTTCTTC
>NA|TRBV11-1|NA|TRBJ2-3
CASNARTFYLTDTQYF
TGTGCCAGCAACGCAAGGACTTTCTACCTCACAGATACGCAGTATTTT
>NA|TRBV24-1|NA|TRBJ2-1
CATSDPTQGYNEQFF
TGTGCCACCAGTGATCCAACGCAGGGCTACAATGAGCAGTTCTTC
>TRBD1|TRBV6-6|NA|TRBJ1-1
CASSYEGASTEAFF
TGTGCCAGCAGTTACGAGGGGGCGAGCACTGAAGCTTTCTTT